This entry features one T cell receptor beta chain sequence. Its antigen is as yet unknown. The data stem from a study of cytomegalovirus exposure and HLA in healthy donors. The overall study: Assignment to the Caucasian-associated ancestry cluster applied to 75% to 85% of the approximately 400 genotyped donors. General observations from the study: Later work found most CMV-associated TCR beta chains apparently HLA-restricted.

Germline-derived CDR1 and CDR2 are MDHEN and SYDVKM. The ends were cut back, 2 bases at V and 8 bases at J, with 9 bases in the middle. This CDR3 has 12 residues. PCR was performed using 60 Vbeta and 13 Jbeta primers. Data came from immunoSEQ multiplex PCR; TCRdb stores just in-frame clones and leaves some out. This sample's clone table lists approximately 140,000 clones. Sequencing used PBMCs. The chain recombines TRBV28 with TRBJ1-2; D unresolved. The sequence was collected from a woman in her forties in good health and CMV-seronegative. CDR3 protein: CASSLQAWGYTF. The CDR3 nucleotides read TGTGCCAGCAGTTTACAGGCTTGGGGCTACACCTTC.